The rows below give T cell receptor beta chains drawn from one sample of a study of PD-1 blockade in classical Hodgkin lymphoma. The data were produced by immunoSEQ multiplex PCR, yet TCRdb's version contains in-frame clones alone and is incomplete. The table shows 10,000 to 15,000 clones, with 75% to 95% occurring only once. The sample consisted of peripheral blood mononuclear cells (PBMCs), taken at baseline. These TCRs come from a human donor with classical Hodgkin lymphoma. Both conserved end residues are part of each CDR3. A D gene is named only where the DNA matches it firmly. The size of a clone is reported for some rows only, either as once, few or many, or as a class for expanded clones.

>TRBV11-3|TRBJ2-7|once|TRBD1
CASSFGTGGSYEQYF
TGTGCCAGCAGCTTTGGGACAGGGGGTTCCTACGAGCAGTACTTC
>TRBV28|TRBJ1-4|NA|TRBD1
CASSPLGQGHEKLFF
TGTGCCAGCAGCCCTCTGGGACAGGGCCATGAAAAACTGTTTTTT
>TRBV5-1|TRBJ1-4|NA|TRBD1
CASRDRGLVNEKLFF
TGCGCCAGCAGAGACAGGGGCCTTGTAAATGAAAAACTGTTTTTT
>TRBV5-1|TRBJ2-7|NA|TRBD1
CASSHGQGRYEQYF
TGCGCCAGCAGCCACGGACAGGGCAGGTACGAGCAGTACTTC
>TRBV11-2|TRBJ2-3|few|TRBD2
CASSPSRLAGGLPSQYF
TGTGCCAGCAGCCCGTCGCGGCTAGCGGGGGGGCTACCCTCGCAGTATTTT
>TRBV7-9|TRBJ1-3|NA|TRBD1
CASRTTGEGGNTIYF
TGTGCCAGCAGGACCACAGGGGAAGGTGGAAACACCATATATTTT
>TRBV28|TRBJ1-1|once|NA
CASSFPVNTEAFF
TGTGCCAGCAGTTTCCCGGTGAACACTGAAGCTTTCTTT
>TRBV7-9|TRBJ1-2|NA|NA
CASLAQGFNYGYTF
TGTGCCAGCCTGGCTCAGGGTTTTAACTATGGCTACACCTTC
>TRBV25-1|TRBJ1-6|NA|NA
CASSEWTYSYNSPLHF
TGTGCCAGCAGTGAATGGACCTACTCCTATAATTCACCCCTCCACTTT
>TRBV5-1|TRBJ2-7|NA|NA
CASSVTGRVDEQYF
TGCGCCAGCAGCGTAACAGGGAGGGTGGACGAGCAGTACTTC
>TRBV28|TRBJ2-3|once|TRBD2
CASTLGLAGARGGTQYF
TGTGCCAGCACCCTGGGTCTAGCGGGGGCGCGGGGAGGTACGCAGTATTTT
>TRBV6-5|TRBJ1-5|once|NA
CASTGGSNQPQHF
TGTGCCAGCACGGGGGGAAGCAATCAGCCCCAGCATTTT
>TRBV6-4|TRBJ2-1|NA|TRBD2
CASSDSPGGGSYNEQFF
TGTGCCAGCAGTGACTCTCCGGGGGGGGGCTCCTACAATGAGCAGTTCTTC
>TRBV7-8|TRBJ2-1|NA|NA
CASSFGVREQFF
TGTGCCAGCAGCTTCGGGGTTCGGGAGCAGTTCTTC
>TRBV19|TRBJ1-2|NA|TRBD1
CASVPYDRGPNYGYTF
TGTGCCAGTGTCCCTTACGACAGGGGGCCTAACTATGGCTACACCTTC
>TRBV5-1|TRBJ1-1|NA|NA
CASSLMENTEAFF
TGCGCCAGCAGCTTAATGGAGAACACTGAAGCTTTCTTT
>TRBV14|TRBJ1-1|NA|NA
CASSPLLGNTEAFF
TGTGCCAGCAGCCCCCTCCTAGGGAACACTGAAGCTTTCTTT
>TRBV19|TRBJ1-1|NA|NA
CASSIRGEAFF
TGTGCCAGTAGTATTCGGGGTGAAGCTTTCTTT
>TRBV15|TRBJ1-1|NA|NA
CATSRVSVLSAQNTEAFF
TGTGCCACCAGCAGAGTCTCGGTCCTTAGTGCCCAGAACACTGAAGCTTTCTTT
>TRBV7-6|TRBJ1-5|NA|NA
CASSESPDMQPQHF
TGTGCCAGCAGCGAGTCCCCGGACATGCAGCCCCAGCATTTT
>TRBV5-1|TRBJ2-3|NA|NA
CASSSGVGDTQYF
TGCGCCAGCAGCTCGGGGGTCGGAGATACGCAGTATTTT
>TRBV25-1|TRBJ1-4|NA|NA
CASSEWVGLPNEKLFF
TGTGCCAGCAGTGAATGGGTTGGATTACCTAATGAAAAACTGTTTTTT
>TRBV6-4|TRBJ2-7|once|TRBD1
CASNPCWETGNFEQYF
TGTGCCAGCAACCCTTGTTGGGAGACAGGGAACTTCGAGCAGTACTTC